One T cell receptor (beta chain) is described in this entry. Sequencing was performed with immunoSEQ multiplex PCR; in TCRdb, only in-frame clones are kept and a portion is missing. The repertoire has 310,000 or so clones, about 86% of them found once; the top ten carry 1% to 1.5%. This record comes from a study of blood T cell repertoires in COVID-19. The overall study: The United States, Italy and Spain provided the acute and convalescent COVID-19 samples. In each case, the material was cDNA or gDNA derived from T cells, B-cell-depleted T cells, or PBMCs.

Germline V gene sequence: CDR1 LGHDT, CDR2 YNNKEL (reference sequence). J gave up 3 bases and V 7 bases, and 4 bases lay outside the gene matches. This CDR3 contains 13 residues. Sequencing was performed on peripheral blood. This sequence joins TRBV3-1 (or the pseudogene TRBV3-2) and TRBJ1-1; 8 bases agree with TRBD1. This TCR was sampled from a woman between 45 and 60 years old with acute or convalescent COVID-19. DNA of the CDR3: TGTGCCAGCATCACGACAGGGGACACTGAAGCTTTCTTT. Translated, it gives CASITTGDTEAFF.